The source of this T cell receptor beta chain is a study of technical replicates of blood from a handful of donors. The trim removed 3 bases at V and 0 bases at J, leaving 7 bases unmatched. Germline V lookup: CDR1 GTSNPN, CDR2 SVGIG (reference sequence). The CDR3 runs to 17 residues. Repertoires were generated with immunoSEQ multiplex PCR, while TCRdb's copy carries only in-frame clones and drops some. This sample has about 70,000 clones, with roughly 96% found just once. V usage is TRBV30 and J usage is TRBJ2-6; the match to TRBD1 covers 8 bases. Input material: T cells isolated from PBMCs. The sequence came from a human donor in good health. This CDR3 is CAWRGQGFDSGANVLTF. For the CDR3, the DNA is TGTGCCTGGAGAGGACAGGGCTTCGACTCTGGGGCCAACGTCCTGACTTTC.